Listed here is a single T cell receptor (beta chain). Its antigen is still unknown. Every donor gave 8.5 to 10 milliliters of peripheral blood. Sample-barcoded 5' priming and a J-beta primer mix drove a second PCR of roughly 6 to 12 cycles. TCRdb ran MiXCR on the 5' RACE reads and lists one entry per CDR3 protein. The table has 710,000 or so distinct CDR3 sequences, about 34% seen once. The sample is drawn from a study of blood T cells in healthy people across ages. Overall study: Researchers report that template switching captured about one barcoded beta molecule per two T cells.

Study conclusions and caveats: Getting older went along with TCR beta diversity per million T cells dropping roughly linearly. Any changes in expanded clonotypes were possibly confounded, as donor CMV status remained unknown.

The V end was cut by 5 bases, the J end by 2 bases, with 7 bases between. The CDR3 length is 14 residues. CDR1 MNHEY and CDR2 SMNVEV come from the germline V gene (reference sequence). The source of this sequence is an elderly woman in good health. The source material was blood. The J gene is TRBJ1-6, the V gene TRBV27; D is unclear. The CDR3 DNA is TGTGCCAGCAGTCCCCAGCCCTATAATTCACCCCTCCACTTT. This sequence encodes CASSPQPYNSPLHF.